This TCR beta chain was sequenced during a study of identifying expanded T cells in peripheral blood. Clones were sequenced by immunoSEQ multiplex PCR, and TCRdb holds only the in-frame ones, with some missing. The sample has under 90,000 clones, around 89% seen once. The germline V gene has CDR1 SGHNT and CDR2 YENEEA. V trimming: 5 bases; J trimming: 7 bases; junction bases outside the gene matches: 9. CDR3 size: 15 residues. No infections or other immune events were documented during collection. Source material: blood. The source is a person between 18 and 70 years old in good health. This chain uses TRBV11-3 with TRBJ2-1, with 9 bases lining up with TRBD1. CDR3 in DNA: TGTGCCAGCAGCGCCAAGGGACAGGGCCTTAATGAGCAGTTCTTC. Its protein product is CASSAKGQGLNEQFF.